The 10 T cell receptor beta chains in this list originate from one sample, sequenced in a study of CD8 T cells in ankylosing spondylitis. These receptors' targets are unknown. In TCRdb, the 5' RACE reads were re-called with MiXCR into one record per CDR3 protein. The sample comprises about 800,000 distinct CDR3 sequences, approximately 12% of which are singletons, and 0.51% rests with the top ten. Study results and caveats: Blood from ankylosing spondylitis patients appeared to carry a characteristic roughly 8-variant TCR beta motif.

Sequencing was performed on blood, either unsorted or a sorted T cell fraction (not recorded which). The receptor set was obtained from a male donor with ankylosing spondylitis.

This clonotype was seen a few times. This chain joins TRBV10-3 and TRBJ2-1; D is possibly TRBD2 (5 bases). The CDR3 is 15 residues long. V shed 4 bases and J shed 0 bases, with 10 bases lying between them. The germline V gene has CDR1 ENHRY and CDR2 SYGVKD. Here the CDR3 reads CAISVLGSSYNEQFF. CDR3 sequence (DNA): TGTGCCATCAGTGTTTTGGGGAGCTCCTACAATGAGCAGTTCTTC.

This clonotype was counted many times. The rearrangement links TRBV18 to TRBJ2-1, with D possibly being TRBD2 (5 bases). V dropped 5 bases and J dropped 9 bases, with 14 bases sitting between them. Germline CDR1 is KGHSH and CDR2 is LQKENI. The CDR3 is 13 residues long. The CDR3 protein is CASSNLRRGEQFF. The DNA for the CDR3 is TGTGCCAGCTCAAACCTCCGACGGGGTGAGCAGTTCTTC.

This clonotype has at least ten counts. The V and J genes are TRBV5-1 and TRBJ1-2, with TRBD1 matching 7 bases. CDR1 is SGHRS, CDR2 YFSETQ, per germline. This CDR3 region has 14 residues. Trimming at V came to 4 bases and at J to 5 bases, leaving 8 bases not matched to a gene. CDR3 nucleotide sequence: TGCGCCAGCAGCATCGAACCGACAGGGTATGGCTACACCTTC. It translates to CASSIEPTGYGYTF.

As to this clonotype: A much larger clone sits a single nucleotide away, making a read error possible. CDR3 region: CASSLMERVGNEQFF. DNA for the CDR3: TGTGCCAGCAGTTTGATGGAGAGGGTCGGCAATGAGCAGTTCTTC. The chain combines TRBV12-3 or TRBV12-4 with TRBJ2-1; TRBD2 might be the D (5 bases). V lost 3 bases to trimming and J lost 6 bases, with 15 bases between them. The CDR3 consists of 15 residues.

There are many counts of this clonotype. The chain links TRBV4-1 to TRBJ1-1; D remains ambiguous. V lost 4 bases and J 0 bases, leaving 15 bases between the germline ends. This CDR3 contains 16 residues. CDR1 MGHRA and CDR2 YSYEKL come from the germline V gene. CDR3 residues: CASSLALRTLNTEAFF. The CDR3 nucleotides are TGCGCCAGCAGCCTGGCCCTTCGTACTCTGAACACTGAAGCTTTCTTT.

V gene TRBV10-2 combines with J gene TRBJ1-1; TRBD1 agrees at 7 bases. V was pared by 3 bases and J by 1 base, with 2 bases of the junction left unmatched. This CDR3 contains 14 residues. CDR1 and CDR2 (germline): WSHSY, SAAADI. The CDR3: CASSENRGNTEAFF. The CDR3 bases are TGCGCCAGCAGTGAAAACAGGGGGAACACTGAAGCTTTCTTT.

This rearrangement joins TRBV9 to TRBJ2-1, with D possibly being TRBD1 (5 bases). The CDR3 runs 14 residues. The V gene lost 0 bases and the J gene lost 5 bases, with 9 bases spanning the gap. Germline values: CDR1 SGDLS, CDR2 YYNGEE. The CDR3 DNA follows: TGTGCCAGCAGCGTAGGGCAGGGAAACAATGAGCAGTTCTTC. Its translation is CASSVGQGNNEQFF.

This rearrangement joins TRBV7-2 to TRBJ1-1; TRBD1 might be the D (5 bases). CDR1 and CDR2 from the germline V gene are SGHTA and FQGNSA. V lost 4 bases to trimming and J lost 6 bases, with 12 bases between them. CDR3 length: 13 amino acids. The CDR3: CASSYGTVSEAFF. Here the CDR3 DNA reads TGTGCCAGCAGCTATGGGACGGTTTCTGAAGCTTTCTTT.

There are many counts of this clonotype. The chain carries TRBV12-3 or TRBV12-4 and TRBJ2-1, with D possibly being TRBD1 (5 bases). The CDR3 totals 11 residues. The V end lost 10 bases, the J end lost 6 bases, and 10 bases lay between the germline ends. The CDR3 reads CATSGFNEQFF. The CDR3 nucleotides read TGTGCCACCTCAGGGTTCAATGAGCAGTTCTTC.

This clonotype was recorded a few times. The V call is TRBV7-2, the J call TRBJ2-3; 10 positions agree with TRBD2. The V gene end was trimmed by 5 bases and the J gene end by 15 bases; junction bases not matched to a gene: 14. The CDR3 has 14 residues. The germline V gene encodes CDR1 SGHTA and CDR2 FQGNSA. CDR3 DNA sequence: TGTGCCAGCAGCCCCCGAAGAGCGGGAGGGCCTTTATATTTT. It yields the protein CASSPRRAGGPLYF.